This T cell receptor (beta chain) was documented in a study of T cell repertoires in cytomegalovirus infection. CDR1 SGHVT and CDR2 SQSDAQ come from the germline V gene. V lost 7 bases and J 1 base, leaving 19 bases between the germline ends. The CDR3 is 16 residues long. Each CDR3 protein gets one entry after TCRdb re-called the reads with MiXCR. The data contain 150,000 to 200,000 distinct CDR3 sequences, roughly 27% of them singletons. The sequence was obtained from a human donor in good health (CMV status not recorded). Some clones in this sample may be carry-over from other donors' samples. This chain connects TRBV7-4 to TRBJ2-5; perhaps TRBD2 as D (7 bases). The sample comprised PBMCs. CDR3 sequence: CASTRAVAGAQETQYF. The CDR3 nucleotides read TGTGCCAGCACCCGTGCGGTGGCGGGGGCCCAAGAGACCCAGTACTTC.